The rows below give T cell receptor beta chains drawn from one sample of a study of CD4 and CD8 cells across lung adenocarcinoma regions. From the PCR reads, TCRdb called clonotypes with MiXCR, one entry per CDR3 protein. The table records roughly 7,100 distinct CDR3 sequences, 40% to 55% of them present only once. The specimen sequenced was CD4+ T cells from the margin of a lung tumor. These receptors were obtained from a male donor with lung adenocarcinoma. The CD4 and CD8 labels of this study may be unreliable. Both conserved end residues are part of each CDR3. Fields, in order: J gene, V gene, D gene, clone size, CDR3 protein, CDR3 DNA. D genes are given only for firm matches. Size tells how often a clone was seen (once, few, many) or the class of an expanded clone, and some rows leave it out.

TRBJ2-7	TRBV6-1	-	many	CASKLDPGTVYEQYF	TGTGCCAGCAAGCTAGACCCCGGGACTGTATACGAGCAGTACTTC
TRBJ2-1	TRBV11-1	TRBD2	-	CASREGTNPYNEQFF	TGTGCCAGCAGGGAGGGGACTAACCCTTACAATGAGCAGTTCTTC
TRBJ2-5	TRBV10-3	TRBD1	-	CAISESGGQGQGTQYF	TGTGCCATCAGTGAGTCTGGAGGACAGGGACAAGGGACCCAGTACTTC
TRBJ2-7	TRBV6-1	-	many	CASSESGGEAYEQYF	TGTGCCAGCAGTGAGTCTGGAGGGGAGGCATACGAGCAGTACTTC
TRBJ2-1	TRBV6-4	TRBD2	-	CASSKLAESYNEQFF	TGTGCCAGCTCCAAACTAGCGGAATCCTACAATGAGCAGTTCTTC
TRBJ2-3	TRBV6-1	-	medium-sized	CASTYRGASTDTQYF	TGTGCCAGTACCTACCGGGGGGCAAGCACAGATACGCAGTATTTT
TRBJ2-7	TRBV27	-	-	CASSLTHGYYEQYF	TGTGCCAGCAGCCTCACCCATGGCTACTACGAGCAGTACTTC
TRBJ1-6	TRBV27	TRBD1	-	CASSRQGYNSPLHF	TGTGCCAGCAGTAGACAGGGCTATAATTCACCCCTCCACTTT
TRBJ2-1	TRBV10-3	-	few	CAVTDSDNEQFF	TGTGCCGTCACGGACTCCGACAATGAGCAGTTCTTC
TRBJ2-2	TRBV7-2	-	few	CASSPRGGRTGELFF	TGTGCCAGCAGCCCCCGTGGAGGGAGGACCGGGGAGCTGTTTTTT
TRBJ2-1	TRBV10-1	-	large	CASSLGRGAHEQFF	TGCGCCAGCAGCCTTGGTAGGGGGGCCCATGAGCAGTTCTTC
TRBJ2-5	TRBV11-2	-	-	CASSLDWGQQETQYF	TGTGCCAGCAGCTTAGATTGGGGACAACAAGAGACCCAGTACTTC
TRBJ2-2	TRBV6-1	-	once	CASSGMGVSTGELFF	TGTGCCAGCAGTGGAATGGGAGTGAGCACCGGGGAGCTGTTTTTT
TRBJ2-1	TRBV11-1	TRBD1	once	CASSSHTDRGSYNEQFF	TGTGCCAGCAGCTCCCACACCGACAGGGGATCCTACAATGAGCAGTTCTTC
TRBJ2-7	TRBV6-5	-	-	CASSYSGKNYEQYF	TGTGCCAGCAGTTACTCGGGCAAAAACTACGAGCAGTACTTC
TRBJ1-1	TRBV7-2	-	-	CASSPRVSNTEAFF	TGTGCCAGCAGTCCCAGGGTGTCGAACACTGAAGCTTTCTTT
TRBJ2-6	TRBV6-1	TRBD1	-	CASGTGEFSGANVLYF	TGTGCCAGCGGGACAGGGGAATTCTCTGGGGCCAACGTCCTGTATTTC
TRBJ1-6	TRBV4-1	-	few	CASSHWATNSPLHF	TGCGCCAGCAGCCACTGGGCCACTAATTCACCCCTCCACTTT
TRBJ2-5	TRBV7-2	TRBD2	many	CASSPTTSGWGETQYF	TGTGCCAGCAGCCCCACGACTAGCGGGTGGGGAGAGACCCAGTACTTC
TRBJ2-5	TRBV25-1	-	many	CASSYSGRDQETQYF	TGTGCCAGCAGTTATTCCGGCCGGGACCAAGAGACCCAGTACTTC
TRBJ2-1	TRBV6-1	-	few	CASSDRVYNEQFF	TGTGCCAGCAGTGACAGGGTTTACAATGAGCAGTTCTTC
TRBJ2-3	TRBV10-3	-	few	CAISAGGGVYGKADTQYF	TGTGCCATCAGTGCTGGTGGAGGGGTTTATGGGAAGGCAGATACGCAGTATTTT
TRBJ2-1	TRBV6-1	TRBD1	-	CASSEGTGGSGEQFF	TGTGCCAGCAGTGAAGGGACAGGGGGCTCCGGGGAGCAGTTTTTC
TRBJ2-7	TRBV12-3/TRBV12-4	-	-	CASSLVQGHEQYF	TGTGCCAGCAGTTTAGTTCAGGGCCACGAGCAGTACTTC
TRBJ1-2	TRBV27	-	many	CASSPRLGTNYGYTF	TGTGCCAGCAGTCCTCGGCTCGGGACTAACTATGGCTACACCTTC
TRBJ2-5	TRBV6-5	-	medium-sized	CASSYQGVQETQYF	TGTGCCAGCAGTTACCAGGGCGTCCAAGAGACCCAGTACTTC
TRBJ2-1	TRBV6-1	TRBD1	-	CASRVSGTGIYNEQFF	TGTGCCAGCAGAGTCTCCGGGACAGGGATCTACAATGAGCAGTTCTTC
TRBJ1-5	TRBV6-1	-	many	CASSDEGTASNQPQHF	TGTGCCAGCAGTGACGAGGGGACGGCTAGCAATCAGCCCCAGCATTTT
TRBJ1-2	TRBV10-3	-	medium-sized	CAISVPDSGYTF	TGTGCCATCAGTGTCCCAGATTCTGGCTACACCTTC
TRBJ2-3	TRBV6-1	TRBD2	-	CASRGAGGKDMQYF	TGTGCCAGCAGGGGGGCGGGAGGGAAAGATATGCAGTATTTT
TRBJ2-6	TRBV6-1	-	many	CASSVMYSGANVLTF	TGTGCCAGCAGTGTGATGTACTCTGGGGCCAACGTCCTGACTTTC
TRBJ2-5	TRBV7-2	-	-	CASSLGHGVGETQYF	TGTGCCAGCAGCTTAGGTCACGGGGTAGGAGAGACCCAGTACTTC
TRBJ2-3	TRBV12-3/TRBV12-4	-	-	CGGEDGGGEGDTQYF	TGTGGCGGGGAGGACGGGGGCGGTGAGGGAGATACCCAGTATTTT
TRBJ2-1	TRBV6-2/TRBV6-3	TRBD1	many	CASSYSIWTGAYNEQFF	TGTGCCAGCAGTTACTCGATTTGGACAGGGGCCTACAATGAGCAGTTCTTC
TRBJ2-1	TRBV6-5	-	-	CASSYIQDGSYEQFF	TGTGCCAGCAGTTACATTCAGGACGGCTCCTACGAGCAGTTCTTC
TRBJ1-5	TRBV10-3	TRBD1	few	CAISESRDGTGDGQPQHF	TGTGCCATCAGTGAGTCGAGAGACGGGACAGGGGACGGTCAGCCCCAGCATTTT
TRBJ2-6	TRBV6-1	TRBD1	medium-sized	CASSKTWTGLLSGANVLTF	TGTGCCAGCAGTAAGACTTGGACAGGGTTGCTCTCTGGGGCCAACGTCCTGACTTTC
TRBJ2-1	TRBV10-3	-	medium-sized	CAINSGRDNEQFF	TGTGCCATCAATTCCGGGCGGGACAATGAGCAGTTCTTC
TRBJ2-5	TRBV25-1	-	many	CASSDLRGAQETQYF	TGTGCCAGCAGTGACTTAAGGGGGGCCCAAGAGACCCAGTACTTC
TRBJ2-1	TRBV6-5	-	medium-sized	CASSTQGDEQFF	TGTGCCAGCAGTACCCAAGGGGATGAGCAGTTCTTC
TRBJ2-3	TRBV27	-	-	CASRATAVAGHRDTDTQYF	TGTGCCAGCAGAGCCACGGCGGTGGCGGGACACCGTGACACAGATACGCAGTATTTT
TRBJ2-3	TRBV10-3	-	-	CAGGLAALSTDTQYF	TGTGCCGGGGGGCTAGCGGCCCTTAGCACAGATACGCAGTACTTT
TRBJ2-3	TRBV7-6	-	-	CASSLSLRQGVYNTQFF	TGTGCCAGCAGTTTATCTCTCAGGCAGGGTGTCTACAATACGCAGTTTTTT
TRBJ2-3	TRBV12-3/TRBV12-4	TRBD2	many	CASSPGGLIPNTQYF	TGTGCCAGCAGCCCGGGGGGGCTCATTCCGAATACGCAGTATTTT
TRBJ2-5	TRBV6-1	-	few	CASGGTQETQYF	TGTGCCAGCGGGGGGACCCAAGAGACCCAGTACTTC
TRBJ2-5	TRBV6-1	TRBD1	-	CASSEAQTGGQETQYF	TGTGCCAGCAGTGAAGCCCAGACAGGGGGCCAAGAGACCCAGTACTTC
TRBJ2-1	TRBV7-3	TRBD2	many	CASSLLGGSIYNEQFF	TGTGCCAGCAGCTTATTGGGCGGGAGTATCTACAATGAGCAGTTCTTC
TRBJ1-1	TRBV7-2	TRBD1	-	CASRAGTGDTEAFF	TGTGCCAGCAGGGCCGGGACAGGGGATACTGAAGCTTTCTTT
TRBJ2-3	TRBV6-1	TRBD2	-	CASGGRGGRDPETQYF	TGTGCCAGCGGGGGGCGGGGGGGGAGGGACCCAGAGACCCAGTACTTT
TRBJ2-3	TRBV6-5	-	many	CASSSSRDSTDTQYF	TGTGCCAGCAGTTCTTCCCGGGACAGCACAGATACGCAGTATTTT
TRBJ2-3	TRBV3-1	-	-	CASSSHGIGTSTDTQYF	TGTGCCAGCAGCTCACACGGGATAGGGACTAGCACAGATACGCAGTATTTT
TRBJ2-2	TRBV6-2/TRBV6-3	-	-	CASRPGAFTGELFF	TGTGCCAGCAGACCGGGGGCCTTCACCGGGGAGCTGTTTTTT